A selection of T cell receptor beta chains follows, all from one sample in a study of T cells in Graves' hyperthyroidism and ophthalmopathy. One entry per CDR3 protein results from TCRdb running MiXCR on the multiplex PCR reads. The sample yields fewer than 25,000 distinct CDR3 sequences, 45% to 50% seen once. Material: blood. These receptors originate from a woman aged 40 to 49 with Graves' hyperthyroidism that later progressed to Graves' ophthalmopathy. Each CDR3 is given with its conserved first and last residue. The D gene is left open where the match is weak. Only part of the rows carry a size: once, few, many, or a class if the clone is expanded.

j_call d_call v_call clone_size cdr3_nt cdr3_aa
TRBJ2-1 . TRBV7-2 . TGTGCCAGCAGCTTGGGCCCTAACGAGGAGCAGTTCTTC CASSLGPNEEQFF
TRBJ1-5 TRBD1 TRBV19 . TGTGCCAGTAGCAGGACAGGGAAAAGCAATCAGCCCCAGCATTTT CASSRTGKSNQPQHF
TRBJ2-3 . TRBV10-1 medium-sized TGCGCCAGCAGTGAGTCCCCCCTTACTGGTGATACGCAGTATTTT CASSESPLTGDTQYF
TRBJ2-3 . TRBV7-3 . TGTGCCAGCAGCTTACAGGGTAGCACAGATACGCAGTATTTT CASSLQGSTDTQYF
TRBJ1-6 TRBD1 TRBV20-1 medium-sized TGCAGTGCTAGAGTAGGGACAGAAAATTCACCCCTCCACTTT CSARVGTENSPLHF
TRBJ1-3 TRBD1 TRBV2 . TGTGCCAGCAGCCCACAGGGGAGGGGAAACACCATATATTTT CASSPQGRGNTIYF
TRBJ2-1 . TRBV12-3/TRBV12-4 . TGTGCCAGCACCTATATTGCCAATGAGCAGTTCTTC CASTYIANEQFF
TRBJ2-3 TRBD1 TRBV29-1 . TGCAGCGGGTGGACAGGGGGCACAGATACGCAGTATTTT CSGWTGGTDTQYF
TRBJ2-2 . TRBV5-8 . TGTGCCAGCCGCTTGGGCCCCTGGGGAACCGGGGAGCTGTTTTTT CASRLGPWGTGELFF
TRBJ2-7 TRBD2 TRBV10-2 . TGCGCCAGCAGTTCTAGCGGAACCTACGAGCAGTACTTC CASSSSGTYEQYF
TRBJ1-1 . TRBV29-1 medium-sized TGCAGCGTGCGGATGGGGGCCATGAACACTGAAGCTTTCTTT CSVRMGAMNTEAFF
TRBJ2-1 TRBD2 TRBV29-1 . TGCAGCGTTGAAGGACTAGCGGTGACTAATGAGCAGTTCTTC CSVEGLAVTNEQFF